What follows describes a single T cell receptor (beta chain). Its antigen remains undetermined. Base qualities are not at hand, and no much larger clone is one base apart. These data originate in a study of cytomegalovirus exposure and HLA in healthy donors (dated by TCRdb to the late 2010s). Looking at the study overall: A later analysis indicated that the 90 to 150 validation repertoires were generated on the platform also employed for the 700 or so repertoires of the first cohort. The study was designed to test whether signatures of past pathogen exposure could be identified by cataloging public T cell receptors. A separate validation cohort of approximately 130 different subjects was used in addition to the 666-subject first cohort. To predict cytomegalovirus infection status, the study brought together high-throughput TCR immunosequencing, statistical association of individual TCRs with disease status, and machine learning. Beyond this particular receptor, the publication reports: The authors suggested that the approach could potentially be generalized to other disease states and immunological phenotypes. Of the cluster scores, approximately 95% were above 0 in a later analysis, which found that TCRs clustered in the first cohort also tended to co-occur in the approximately 120 validation repertoires. The classifier was reported to diagnose cytomegalovirus status with high specificity and sensitivity in both the original and validation cohorts. In vitro tests confirmed that a few of the cytomegalovirus-associated TCR beta chains recognize cytomegalovirus antigens. The study gave a list of more than 150 TCR beta chains associated with cytomegalovirus. A later analysis had no HLA typing for the validation cohort, so co-occurrence there was scored across all 110 or so repertoires. Across donors, most TCR sequences were observed very rarely, whereas some public TCRs were present in many individuals.

Donors formed part of the validation cohort, which comprised 95 to 150 subjects and was distinct from the first cohort of under 800 subjects. From the germline V gene, CDR1 is MNHEY and CDR2 is SVGAGI. The CDR3 has 13 amino acids, counting the end cysteine and phenylalanine. The retained sequence is limited to the CDR3, 39 bases, with the frame set at the first base. V loses 7 bases, J loses 2 bases, and the germline ends lie 9 bases apart. To prepare the library, the immunoSEQ multiplex PCR assay was applied. Per the original workflow: A statistical classification framework was built to diagnose cytomegalovirus status from the catalog of TCR beta chain sequences. TCRdb carries this immuneACCESS record with in-frame sequences only. Its versions omit some clonotypes, under half of them owing to an unresolved V gene in the studies checked, with the rest unexplained. V and J calls and clone size are those listed in that table; D and trimming were worked out from the DNA. The sample records approximately 120,000 clones, over 90% of which are singletons. The top ten hold roughly 1.2% of the sample.

The chain uses TRBV6-5 and TRBJ1-3; there is no confident call for the D gene. This TCR was recovered from a young woman in good health and CMV-seronegative. The sequenced material came from PBMCs. The nucleotide sequence reads TGTGCCAGCAATGACCTAGCTGGAAACACCATATATTTT. The translation is CASNDLAGNTIYF.